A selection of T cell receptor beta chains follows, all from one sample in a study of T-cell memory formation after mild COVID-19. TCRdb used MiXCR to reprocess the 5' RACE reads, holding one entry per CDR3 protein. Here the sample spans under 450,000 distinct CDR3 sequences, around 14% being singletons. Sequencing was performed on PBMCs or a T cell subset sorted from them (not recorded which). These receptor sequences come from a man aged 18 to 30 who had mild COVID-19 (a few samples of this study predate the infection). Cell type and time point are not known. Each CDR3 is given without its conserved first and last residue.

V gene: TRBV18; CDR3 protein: ASSRGTAEENYGYT
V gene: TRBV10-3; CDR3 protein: AIGQGTGNTIY
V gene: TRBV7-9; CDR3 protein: ASSLGGTGGAF
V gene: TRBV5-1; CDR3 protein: ASSLDIAGGDEQF
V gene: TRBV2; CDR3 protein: AGGLAGGFYNEQF
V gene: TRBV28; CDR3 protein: ASTSAGLQSSYNEQF
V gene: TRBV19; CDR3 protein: ASSNSDRAVYEQY
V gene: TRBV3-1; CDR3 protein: ASSFQGRGHTEAF
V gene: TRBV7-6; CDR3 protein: ASSLYLAGGQSDTQY
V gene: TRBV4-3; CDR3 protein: ASSPSGPPTEAF
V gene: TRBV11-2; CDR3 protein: ASSLLQSTDTQY
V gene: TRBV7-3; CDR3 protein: ASSLVGESTGELF
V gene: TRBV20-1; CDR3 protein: SARIYESAF
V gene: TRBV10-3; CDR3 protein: AIASLGNYGYT
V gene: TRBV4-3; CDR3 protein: ASSQDDKNIQY
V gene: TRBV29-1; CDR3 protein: SVDRLAGANEQF
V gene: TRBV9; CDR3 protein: ASSAGRTSGGQETQY
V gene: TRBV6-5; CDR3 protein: ASSYGRAYNEQF
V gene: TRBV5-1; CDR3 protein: ASSLSWTGSTEAF
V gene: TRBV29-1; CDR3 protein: SVEGGYT
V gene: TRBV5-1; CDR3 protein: ASSLSGTSRSNTGELF
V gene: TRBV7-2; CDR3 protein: ASSSRLSNTDTQY
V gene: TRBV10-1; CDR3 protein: ASSESVGMETQY
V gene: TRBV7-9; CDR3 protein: ASSSGQGSF
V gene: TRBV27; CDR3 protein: ATATGASYNSPLH
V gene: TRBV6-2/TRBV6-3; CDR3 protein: ASRTPRDLKVNEQF
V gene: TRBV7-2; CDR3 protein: ASSAGPGGNIQY
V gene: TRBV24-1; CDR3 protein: ATRDSSYNEQF
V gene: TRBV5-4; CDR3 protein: ASSLTRDPAYEQY
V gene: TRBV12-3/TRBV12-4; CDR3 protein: ASSPGGGTQNTEAF
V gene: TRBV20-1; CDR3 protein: SATTGTHTDTQY
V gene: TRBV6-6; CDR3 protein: ASSTTYSYGYT
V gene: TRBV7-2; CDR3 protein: ASSFMSNEKLF
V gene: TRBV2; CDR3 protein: ASSAGDMRQPQH
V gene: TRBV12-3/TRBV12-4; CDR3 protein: ASSRTSGGTYTDTQY
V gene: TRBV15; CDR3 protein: ATSRDAGTGGNIQY
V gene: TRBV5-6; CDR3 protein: ASSSGTVTEAF
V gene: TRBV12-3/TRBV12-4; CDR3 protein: ASSFGGGGSSGELF
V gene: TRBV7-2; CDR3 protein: ASSEGGDYGYT
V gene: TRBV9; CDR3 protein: ASSVTSVGVTEAF
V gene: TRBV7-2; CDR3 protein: ASSFQGLDGYT
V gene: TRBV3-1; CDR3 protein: ASNRLAGNTGELF
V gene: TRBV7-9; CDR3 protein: ASSSTGPGETQY
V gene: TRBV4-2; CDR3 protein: ASSQGTQGAYEQY
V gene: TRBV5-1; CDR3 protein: ASSLASGANYGYT
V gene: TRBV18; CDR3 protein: ASSFLGQFDGELF
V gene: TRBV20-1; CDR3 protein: SARDPEAGNEQF
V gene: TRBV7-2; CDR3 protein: ASSWDLSSYNEQF
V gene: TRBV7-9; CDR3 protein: ASSKIGGSYNEQF
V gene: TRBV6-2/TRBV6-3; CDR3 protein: ASSKALGTDVYGYT
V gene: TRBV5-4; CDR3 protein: ASSWGPGPNEQY
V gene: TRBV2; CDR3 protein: ASSERQSNEKLF
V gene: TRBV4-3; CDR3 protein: ASSQDRTSGGPGY
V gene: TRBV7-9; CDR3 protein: ASSDTPGQNYTGELF
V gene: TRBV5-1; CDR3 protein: ASSSWSLGSTEAF
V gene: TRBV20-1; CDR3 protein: SASRGPVTGELF
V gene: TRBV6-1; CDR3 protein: ASSPAGTGVVNIQY